This T cell receptor (beta chain) stems from a study of neurological immune-mediated disorders (dated by TCRdb to 2018 to 2020). About the investigation overall: Using UMI-based sequencing, the study compared peripheral blood TCR-beta repertoires from patients with HTLV-I-associated myelopathy (HAM/TSP), patients with multiple sclerosis, and healthy controls. The approximately 96 TCR-beta libraries covered PBMC samples along with longitudinal samples, technical triplicates, and paired sorted CD4+ and CD8+ T-cell subsets. The cohort was made up of some 70 subjects, consisting of some 15 HAM/TSP patients, about 34 multiple sclerosis patients and around 20 healthy controls. The research as a whole found: TCR clonal expansion was highest in HAM/TSP patients and lowest in MS patients, with MS patients falling below even healthy controls. Expanded clones from different subjects shared no identical CDR3 amino acid sequences, which suggests that TCR-beta repertoires were private in all groups.

CDR1 is given as MDHEN and CDR2 as SYDVKM, both from the germline V gene. V is pruned by 8 bases and J by 4 bases, leaving 9 bases of the junction without a gene match. CDR3 length: 14 amino acids, cysteine to phenylalanine. Just the 42-base CDR3 DNA is kept, in frame starting at base 1. Blood bank volunteers in Maryland, USA served as the healthy controls. Sorted-subset TCR libraries were prepared from under 1.1 million sorted CD4+ or CD8+ T cells. Peripheral blood was subjected to Ficoll-Hypaque density gradient centrifugation to isolate PBMCs, which were then cryopreserved in liquid nitrogen. Paired sorted CD4+ and CD8+ subsets came from healthy controls, HAM/TSP patients and MS patients. This clonotype was counted ten times or more. It has no known antigen specificity. It has no much larger one-base neighbor in the sample; base qualities were not kept. cDNA was synthesized by template-switch 5'RACE using a primer carrying a 10-nucleotide random unique molecular identifier by which each TCR transcript was tagged. Every sequencing run covered 15-18 subjects and yielded more than 160 million TCR-beta sequences. Total RNA was extracted with the RNeasy kit. The KAPA Real-time Library Amplification kit was used to amplify TCR-beta VDJ regions with primers targeting the TCR constant region and the 5'RACE anchor. A first PCR added sample indexes and Illumina adaptors, and a second PCR then raised library yield. After Ampure bead purification, the roughly 650 bp TCR product was size-selected on a 2% E-gel SizeSelection system. Before pooling, library quality was checked on a Bioanalyzer, concentration was measured with Qubit, and libraries were quantified with the Kapa Library Quantification kit. Paired-end 2 x 150 bp sequencing of the libraries was performed on an Illumina HiSeq 2500. To increase sequence diversity, roughly 23-30% phiX was spiked into each library pool. From the authors' description of their analysis: Quality-filtered reads were processed with the UMI-based MiGEC pipeline, and over 85% of raw TCR sequences were removed by the MiGEC pipeline during error correction. IMGT germline references were used for aligning VDJ genes, and each clonotype was defined as a unique CDR3 amino acid sequence together with its V-J genes. VDJtools evaluated clonal expansion, Shannon diversity and CDR3 relatedness (CalcPairwiseDistances, ClusterSamples); CLCbio workbench built phylogenetic trees. Expanded clones were defined as having at least 8 unique UMIs, based on coefficient-of-variation modelling across technical triplicates. The public reads were run again by TCRdb, first through fastp at Q25 and then through MiXCR, and only productive beta chains were kept. Entries that share a CDR3 protein sequence are merged under the most common genes and DNA. TCRdb, not the original authors, processed these V and J calls. This sample has 30,000 to 50,000 distinct CDR3 sequences in its table, and roughly 6.9% of those were observed once. The biggest ten clones account for around 6% of the sample.

The receptor was derived from a man aged 50 to 60 in good health. This sequence uses TRBV28 and TRBJ1-1; 8 middle bases align to TRBD1. The sequencing sample was made of CD4+ T cells from blood. The nucleotides are TGTGCCAGCGGGCCCGGGACAGGTGCCACTGAAGCTTTCTTT. This codes for CASGPGTGATEAFF.